This TCR beta chain was captured in a study of blood T cell repertoires in COVID-19. Overall study context: Sites across the United States, Italy and Spain contributed samples from acute and convalescent COVID-19.

Study processing details: Amplified reference gene primers provided the basis for estimating nucleated cell counts. Sequencing was performed with immunoSEQ multiplex PCR; in TCRdb, only in-frame clones are kept and a portion is missing. The D gene and trimming were derived from the DNA, and the V and J assignments and clone size from that table. Found here are 30,000 to 35,000 clones, roughly 90% of them singletons; the top ten hold 7.9%. Seattle participants joined during active infection and were tracked over time. The CDR3 loop spans 14 amino acids. Germline V gene lookup returns CDR1 MDHEN and CDR2 SYDVKM. V was trimmed by 11 bases and J by 0 bases, leaving 13 bases between them.

This TCR was sampled from a man aged 55 to 70 with COVID-19, enrolled during active disease. Sequenced: peripheral blood. This chain joins TRBV28 and TRBJ1-4, with D maybe TRBD1 (5 bases). DNA for the CDR3: TGTGCCGCGGGGCAGAAAGCAACTAATGAAAAACTGTTTTTT. Translating gives CAAGQKATNEKLFF.